This TCR beta chain was found in a study of T cells after yellow fever vaccination. Study-level points and caveats: Post-booster samples contained most primary-vaccination clones (just under 98% CD4, about 90% CD8).

In its sample, this clonotype was seen many times. No antigen is known for it. UMIs were added to TCR cDNA along with a universal primer site when it was made by 5'RACE template switching. TCRdb used MiXCR to reprocess the 5' RACE reads, holding one entry per CDR3 protein. The sample lists 300,000 to 350,000 distinct CDR3 sequences; around 4.5% were seen once. CDR3 length: 15 residues. V lost 4 bases and J lost 6; bases outside the gene matches: 5. Germline CDR1 is SGHRS and CDR2 is YFSETQ. The source was PBMCs, collected 15 days after the yellow fever booster vaccination. The source of this sequence is a man aged 18 to 30 who received the YFV17D yellow fever vaccine. The chain joins TRBV5-1 to TRBJ2-3, with 13 positions matching TRBD2. The CDR3 region is CASSTQTSGGDTQYF. DNA of the CDR3: TGCGCCAGCAGCACTCAGACTAGCGGGGGGGATACGCAGTATTTT.